The present T cell receptor beta chain was sequenced within a study of cytomegalovirus exposure and HLA in healthy donors. This CDR3 is built from 17 residues. Germline trimming cut 3 bases from V and 2 bases from J; bases unmatched to any gene: 2. Germline V gene data show CDR1 as SGHRS and CDR2 as YFSETQ. Study-level points and caveats: TCR beta chain V- and J-gene trimming was linked, in a later analysis, to a missense variant in DCLRE1C. A further, later analysis showed that HLA-associated TCR beta chains (compared with equally common others) were more clonally expanded.

The PCR made use of 60 Vbeta and 13 Jbeta primers. Using immunoSEQ multiplex PCR, the repertoire was profiled, and TCRdb retains in-frame clones only, with some absent. The table records roughly 100,000 clones, approximately 64% of them present only once. As concerns this clone: What it binds is unknown.

The specimen sequenced was PBMCs. The sequence came from a woman aged 45-65 years in good health and CMV-seronegative. The chain employs TRBV5-1 and TRBJ2-2; 15 positions match TRBD2. The CDR3 DNA reads as TGCGCCAGCAGCTGGACTAGCGGGAGGGCAAACACCGGGGAGCTGTTTTTT. It yields the protein CASSWTSGRANTGELFF.